This TCR beta chain was found in a study of response to subunit inactivated influenza vaccine. The study, taken as a whole, reports: The authors put forward the suggestion that each seasonal influenza vaccination may bring in only a limited number of new T cells.

This clonotype came up a few times. Antigen: not known. The V end was cut by 2 bases, the J end by 3 bases, with 13 bases between. CDR1 is SGHRS and CDR2 is YFSETQ in the germline V gene. The CDR3 runs to 15 residues. TCRdb reanalysed the RT-PCR reads using MiXCR and keeps one entry per CDR3 protein. The data show 300,000 to 350,000 distinct CDR3 sequences, 20% to 25% seen once. The clonotype originates from a man aged 50-75 years who received an inactivated influenza vaccine. This material consisted of PBMCs from blood, taken about 20 months after vaccination. V gene TRBV5-1 combines with J gene TRBJ2-3; a weak D match, TRBD1 (5 bases). CDR3 in DNA: TGCGCCAGCAGCTTCGTTAGGGGATCGACAGATACGCAGTATTTT. Amino acid sequence: CASSFVRGSTDTQYF.